The entry that follows covers one TCR beta chain sequence. These data are taken from a study of prognosis after radiotherapy for stage I lung cancer. Looking at the study overall: Of the enrolled patients, 11 to 15 had newly diagnosed primary stage I lung tumors, while four or five had oligometastatic NSCLC following surgical resection of the primary tumor. Distant metastases arose in a few patients, median approximately 7 months post-radiotherapy; over 12 had no significant progression.

The CDR3 spans 13 residues. V shed 5 bases and J shed 9 bases, with 17 bases lying between them. From germline, CDR1 is SGHAT and CDR2 FQNNGV. Genomic DNA yielded TCR beta CDR3, amplified by two-round multiplex PCR. First-round PCR used primers specific to each TRBV and TRBJ gene. Primers of the universal type were employed in the second round of PCR. TCRdb re-called the multiplex PCR reads through MiXCR, storing one row per CDR3 protein. The repertoire holds some 11,000 distinct CDR3 sequences, roughly 56% seen once, with 7% to 8% in the top ten. The source is a donor aged 50 or older with non-small cell lung cancer. V is TRBV11-2 and J is TRBJ2-7, with D perhaps given as TRBD1 or TRBD2 (6 bases each). Source: PBMCs, taken before or after stereotactic body radiation therapy (not recorded which). CDR3 DNA sequence: TGTGCCAGCAGCCCCTCAGGGGACTTAGGGCAGTACTTC. It encodes CASSPSGDLGQYF.